These 5 T cell receptor beta chains originate from one sample sequenced in a study of control samples from healthy donors and cancer patients. The protocol was immunoSEQ multiplex PCR, while the TCRdb copy is restricted to in-frame clones and leaves out a portion. The data hold under 150,000 clones, with around nine tenths observed a single time. The material sequenced was blood. The source of these receptors is a man aged 25 to 40 in good health.

The gene calls are TRBV7-2 and TRBJ1-5; TRBD1 is a possible D gene (6 bases). Germline V gene lookup returns CDR1 SGHTA and CDR2 FQGNSA. Trimming pared 5 bases from V and 0 bases from J, leaving 17 bases between. There are 17 residues in the CDR3. The DNA for the CDR3 is TGTGCCAGCAGCCCCCAAGGCAGGGGTTATAGCAATCAGCCCCAGCATTTT. It encodes CASSPQGRGYSNQPQHF. Full variable domain (remainder filled in from reference TRBV7-2 and TRBJ1-5): GAGVSQSPSNKVTEKGKDVELRCDPISGHTALYWYRQSLGQGLEFLIYFQGNSAPDKSGLPSDRFSAERTGGSVSTLTIQRTQQEDSAVYLCASSPQGRGYSNQPQHFGDGTRLSIL.

The chain employs TRBV2 and TRBJ2-7; the match to TRBD1 covers 9 bases. The CDR3 totals 15 residues. With 5 bases clipped from V and 0 bases from J, the junction kept 5 bases outside the gene matches. Germline V gene sequence: CDR1 SNHLY, CDR2 FYNNEI. CDR3 sequence: CASSSQGASSYEQYF. CDR3 nucleotide sequence: TGTGCCAGCAGTTCACAGGGGGCTTCCTCCTACGAGCAGTACTTC.

The gene calls are TRBV7-8 and TRBJ1-5, with D hard to call. The CDR3 spans 16 residues. In germline, CDR1 is SGHVS, CDR2 FQNEAQ. Trimming left V 1 base short and J 1 base short, with 11 bases between. CDR3 nucleotides: TGTGCCAGCAGCTTAGGGGAGGGTATGAGCAATCAGCCCCAGCATTTT. This translates into CASSLGEGMSNQPQHF.

The rearrangement joins TRBV10-1 to TRBJ1-5; D not certain. This CDR3 has 16 residues. CDR1 WNHNN and CDR2 SYGVQD come from the germline V gene (reference sequence). V lost 0 bases and J 4 bases, leaving 13 bases between the germline ends. As DNA, the CDR3 is TGCGCCAGCAGTGAGTCGGGTGTCATATCAAATCAGCCCCAGCATTTT. Translation: CASSESGVISNQPQHF.

The V gene is TRBV29-1, the J gene TRBJ2-5, with 11 bases that match TRBD2. The CDR3 has 16 amino acids. Germline CDR1 reads SQVTM; CDR2 reads ANQGSEA. Losses at the gene ends were 4 bases for V and 4 bases for J; bases not matched to a gene: 11. In nucleotides, the CDR3 is TGCAGCGTTGCCGGACTAGCGGGTGGGACTCGAGAGACCCAGTACTTC. It is translated as CSVAGLAGGTRETQYF.